The 13 T cell receptor beta chains in this list originate from one sample, sequenced in a study of cytomegalovirus exposure and HLA in healthy donors. PCR employed 60 Vbeta and 13 Jbeta primers. This table comes from immunoSEQ multiplex PCR, and its TCRdb copy is limited to in-frame clones, with some not included. This sample's table reports 110,000 to 150,000 clones. Sequencing was done on a sample of PBMCs. Receptors originate from a male donor in good health and CMV-seronegative.

V is TRBV15 and J is TRBJ2-7; 7 bases are shared with TRBD1. Germline values: CDR1 LNHNV, CDR2 YYDKDF (reference sequence). V dropped 0 bases and J dropped 0; count of bases not matched to a gene: 11. The CDR3 extends over 18 amino acids. DNA of the CDR3: TGTGCCACCAGCAGAGATCTATCAGAGGGGGCCAGCTCCTACGAGCAGTACTTC. Translating it yields CATSRDLSEGASSYEQYF.

The rearrangement links TRBV5-1 to TRBJ2-7; 7 bases fit TRBD1. Germline V gene sequence: CDR1 SGHRS, CDR2 YFSETQ. The CDR3 consists of 14 residues. V lost 6 bases to trimming and J lost 2 bases; unmatched junction nucleotides: 8. CDR3 in amino acids: CASTQGDTTYEQYF. DNA for the CDR3: TGCGCCAGCACTCAGGGGGACACCACCTACGAGCAGTACTTC.

The gene calls are TRBV21-1 and TRBJ1-2; the table's D call of TRBD1 was not tested on the DNA. TRBV21-1 is a pseudogene segment. The CDR3 covers 16 residues. This CDR3 reads CASSSLTGSSDYGYTF. The DNA of the CDR3 is TGTGCCAGCAGCTCTCTAACAGGTTCCTCGGACTATGGCTACACCTTC.

The V gene is TRBV7-9, the J gene TRBJ2-1; 7 nucleotides agree with TRBD2. Losses at the gene ends were 6 bases for V and 5 bases for J; bases not matched to a gene: 1. The V gene's germline CDR1 is SEHNR and CDR2 FQNEAQ (reference sequence). The CDR3 extends over 12 amino acids. CDR3 protein: CASRGGNNEQFF. In DNA, the CDR3 is TGTGCCAGCAGGGGGGGGAACAATGAGCAGTTCTTC.

The CDR3 is CASSLAADTQYF. The CDR3 DNA reads as TGTGCCAGCAGCTTAGCCGCAGATACGCAGTATTTT. The chain is built from TRBV7-9 and TRBJ2-3; D not resolved. Germline V gene data show CDR1 as SEHNR and CDR2 as FQNEAQ (reference sequence). Trimming left V 0 bases short and J 4 bases short, with 2 bases between. This CDR3 is 12 amino acids long.

The chain uses TRBV4-3 and TRBJ1-4; D not certain. The CDR3 is 15 residues long. Germline lookup yields CDR1 LGHNA and CDR2 YSLEER. Trimming cost V 0 bases and J 3 bases, with 8 bases left between them. CDR3 protein: CASSQEGGANEKLFF. The CDR3 nucleotides read TGCGCCAGCAGCCAAGAGGGAGGAGCTAATGAAAAACTGTTTTTT.

The chain links TRBV19 to TRBJ1-5; D unresolved. Germline assignment: CDR1 LNHDA and CDR2 SQIVND (reference sequence). The CDR3 is 15 residues long. V gave up 6 bases and J gave up 1 base, with 13 bases separating them. CDR3 residues: CASSLGVLSNQPQHF. CDR3 in DNA: TGTGCCAGTAGCCTCGGTGTCCTCAGCAATCAGCCCCAGCATTTT.

This rearrangement joins TRBV2 to TRBJ1-1, with D perhaps TRBD1 (6 bases). CDR1 SNHLY and CDR2 FYNNEI come from the germline V gene. The CDR3 runs to 12 residues. V gave up 6 bases and J gave up 7 bases, with 12 bases separating them. The CDR3 protein is CASRTGRVEAFF. DNA for the CDR3: TGTGCCAGCAGGACAGGCCGGGTTGAAGCTTTCTTT.

The chain recombines TRBV4-3 with TRBJ1-5; D is ambiguous. Trimming took off 2 bases at V and 6 bases at J, with 11 bases between the two ends. The germline V gene encodes CDR1 LGHNA and CDR2 YSLEER. The CDR3 has 14 residues. The CDR3 here is CASSQLGIGQPQHF. The CDR3 DNA reads as TGCGCCAGCAGCCAACTGGGCATTGGTCAGCCCCAGCATTTT.

About this clone itself: Other DNA sequences in this specimen translate into the identical CDR3. The chain recombines TRBV19 with TRBJ2-7, with a possible D match to TRBD1 (5 bases). Looked up from germline, CDR1 is LNHDA and CDR2 is SQIVND (reference sequence). The CDR3 sequence is 14 residues long. With 1 base removed from V and 2 bases from J, the gap between germline ends came to 9 bases. CDR3 region: CASSIGQGAYEQYF. The CDR3 DNA reads TGTGCCAGTAGTATAGGGCAGGGCGCCTACGAGCAGTACTTC.

CDR3 sequence reads: CASSSGLANEQFF. The CDR3 DNA reads TGCGCCAGCAGCTCGGGACTAGCTAATGAGCAGTTCTTC. This chain joins TRBV5-1 and TRBJ2-1; 9 positions agree with TRBD2. Germline V lookup: CDR1 SGHRS, CDR2 YFSETQ. V was clipped by 3 bases and J by 7 bases; unmatched bases: 2. The CDR3 spans 13 residues.

The chain recombines TRBV7-9 with TRBJ1-2, with unresolved D. The V and J ends lost 5 bases and 0 bases respectively, with 7 bases between them. This CDR3 is 13 amino acids long. CDR1 and CDR2 (germline): SEHNR, FQNEAQ (reference sequence). The CDR3 sequence is CASSPRTNYGYTF. CDR3 sequence (DNA): TGTGCCAGCAGCCCGCGGACTAACTATGGCTACACCTTC.

J is TRBJ1-6 and V is TRBV7-6; D might be TRBD1 (5 bases). Trimming took off 1 base at V and 7 bases at J, with 8 bases between the two ends. CDR1 and CDR2 from the germline V gene are SGHVS and FNYEAQ. The CDR3 totals 14 residues. In DNA, the CDR3 is TGTGCCAGCAGCTTAGAAGGGGCGAATTCACCCCTCCACTTT. Protein: CASSLEGANSPLHF.